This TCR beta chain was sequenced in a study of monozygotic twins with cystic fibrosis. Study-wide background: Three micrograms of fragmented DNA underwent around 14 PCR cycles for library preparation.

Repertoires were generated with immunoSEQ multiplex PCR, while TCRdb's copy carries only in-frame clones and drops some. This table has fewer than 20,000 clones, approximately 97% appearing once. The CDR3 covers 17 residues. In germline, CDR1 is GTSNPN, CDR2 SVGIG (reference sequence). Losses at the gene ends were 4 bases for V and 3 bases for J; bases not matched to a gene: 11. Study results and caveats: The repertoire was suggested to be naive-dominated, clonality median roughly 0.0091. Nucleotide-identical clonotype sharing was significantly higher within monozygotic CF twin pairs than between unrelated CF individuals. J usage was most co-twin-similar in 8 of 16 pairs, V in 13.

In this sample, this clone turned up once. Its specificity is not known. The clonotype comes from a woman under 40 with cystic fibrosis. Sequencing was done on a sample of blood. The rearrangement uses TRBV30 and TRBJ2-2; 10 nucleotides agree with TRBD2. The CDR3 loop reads CAWNSNSGGVYTGELFF. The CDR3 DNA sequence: TGTGCCTGGAACAGTAACAGCGGGGGGGTTTACACCGGGGAGCTGTTTTTT.